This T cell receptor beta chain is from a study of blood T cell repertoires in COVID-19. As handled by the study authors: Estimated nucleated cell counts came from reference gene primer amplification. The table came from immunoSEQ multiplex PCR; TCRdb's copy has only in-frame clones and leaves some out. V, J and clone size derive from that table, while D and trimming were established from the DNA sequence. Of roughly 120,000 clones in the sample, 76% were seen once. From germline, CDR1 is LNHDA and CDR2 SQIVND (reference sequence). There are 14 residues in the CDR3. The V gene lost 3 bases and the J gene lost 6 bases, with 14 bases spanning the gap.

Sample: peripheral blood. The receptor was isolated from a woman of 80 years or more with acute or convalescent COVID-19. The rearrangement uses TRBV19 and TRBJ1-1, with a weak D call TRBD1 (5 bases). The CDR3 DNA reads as TGTGCCAGTAGTATTAACAGGAACCGGCCTGAAGCTTTCTTT. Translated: CASSINRNRPEAFF. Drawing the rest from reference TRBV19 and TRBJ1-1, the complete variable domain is DGGITQSPKYLFRKEGQNVTLSCEQNLNHDAMYWYRQDPGQGLRLIYYSQIVNDFQKGDIAEGYSVSREKKESFPLTVTSAQKNPTAFYLCASSINRNRPEAFFGQGTRLTVV.